Below are 11 T cell receptor beta chains sequenced from a single sample in a study of T-cell memory formation after mild COVID-19. In TCRdb, the 5' RACE reads were re-called with MiXCR into one record per CDR3 protein. The sample has 300,000 to 350,000 distinct CDR3 sequences; just under 20% are singletons. Sequenced sample: PBMCs or a T cell subset sorted from them (not recorded which). Receptors were obtained from a man younger than 30 who had mild COVID-19 (a few samples of this study predate the infection). Cell type and time point are not known.

This clonotype was picked up many times. The genes are TRBV7-2 and TRBJ2-3; 9 bases agree with TRBD2. Trimming at V came to 2 bases and at J to 1 base, leaving 4 bases not matched to a gene. This CDR3 comprises 16 residues. Germline V lookup: CDR1 SGHTA, CDR2 FQGNSA. The CDR3 DNA follows: TGTGCCAGCAGCTTACAGTCTAGCGGGGGCACAGATACGCAGTATTTT. It specifies CASSLQSSGGTDTQYF.

The chain combines TRBV5-1 with TRBJ2-3, with D uncertain. V was shortened by 2 bases and J by 2 bases, with 3 bases between the two germline ends. The CDR3 runs to 12 residues. The germline CDR1 and CDR2 sequences are SGHRS and YFSETQ. In nucleotides, the CDR3 is TGCGCCAGCAGCTTCCACACAGATACGCAGTATTTT. It yields the protein CASSFHTDTQYF.

The J gene is TRBJ2-3, the V gene TRBV28, with TRBD1 as a possible D gene (6 bases). Per germline, CDR1 MDHEN and CDR2 SYDVKM. Trimming cost V 3 bases and J 6 bases, with 16 bases left between them. The CDR3 has 15 residues. The CDR3 region has the DNA TGTGCCAGCAGTTTTCCGGACAGCGGAAGGGATACGCAGTATTTT. Amino acid sequence: CASSFPDSGRDTQYF.

The genes are TRBV4-2 and TRBJ2-5, with 11 bases lining up with TRBD1. V gave up 8 bases and J gave up 5 bases; unmatched junction bases: 7. Germline CDR1 reads LGHNA; CDR2 reads YNFKEQ. The CDR3 is made up of 14 amino acids. The CDR3 reads CASRRTGGAETQYF. The DNA for the CDR3 is TGTGCCAGCCGTAGGACAGGGGGCGCGGAGACCCAGTACTTC.

In this sample, this clonotype turned up many times. V and J are TRBV10-3 and TRBJ2-3; TRBD2 matches 7 bases. This CDR3 is built from 14 residues. Germline CDR1 and CDR2: ENHRY and SYGVKD. Unmatched junction bases numbered 7, after V lost 6 bases and J lost 4 bases. DNA of the CDR3: TGTGCCATCAGCCCAGGCGGGGGATCAGATACGCAGTATTTT. It encodes CAISPGGGSDTQYF.

V and J are TRBV4-1 and TRBJ2-7; TRBD2 aligns across 7 bases. The J segment lost 0 bases and the V segment lost 7 bases, leaving 9 bases of the junction unmatched. This CDR3 contains 15 residues. Looked up from germline, CDR1 is MGHRA and CDR2 is YSYEKL. CDR3 region: CASTLAGDSSYEQYF. The CDR3 DNA reads TGCGCCAGCACCTTGGCGGGGGATTCCTCCTACGAGCAGTACTTC.

The V gene is TRBV7-6, the J gene TRBJ2-2; perhaps TRBD1 as D (5 bases). Trimming removed 5 bases from V and 1 base from J, with 8 bases in between. The CDR3 extends over 14 amino acids. CDR1 and CDR2 from the germline V gene are SGHVS and FNYEAQ. The CDR3 DNA reads TGTGCCAGCAGCGTCGGACAGAACACCGGGGAGCTGTTTTTT. It codes for CASSVGQNTGELFF.

This clonotype was detected a few times. The rearrangement links TRBV7-6 to TRBJ1-3, with D unclear. Germline V gene lookup returns CDR1 SGHVS and CDR2 FNYEAQ. V was pared by 5 bases and J by 0 bases, with 14 bases between. The CDR3 runs to 16 residues. The CDR3 DNA is TGTGCCAGCAGCACCAGGCCGGTGAGCTCTGGAAACACCATATATTTT. It specifies CASSTRPVSSGNTIYF.

V and J are TRBV7-2 and TRBJ2-3, with 7 bases identical to TRBD2. After removal of 2 bases from V and 1 base from J, the junction contained 3 bases not matched to a gene. The CDR3 sequence is 15 residues long. Germline CDR1 and CDR2: SGHTA and FQGNSA. The CDR3 DNA is TGTGCCAGCAGCTTACAGGCGGGGGGCACAGATACGCAGTATTTT. Translation gives CASSLQAGGTDTQYF.

The rearrangement joins TRBV4-3 to TRBJ1-2; 11 positions agree with TRBD1. This CDR3 is 16 amino acids long. With V trimmed by 0 bases and J by 4 bases, 4 bases remained unmatched. The germline CDR1 and CDR2 sequences are LGHNA and YSLEER. CDR3 sequence (DNA): TGCGCCAGCAGCCAAGATGACGGACAGGGGGCCTATGGCTACACCTTC. It codes for CASSQDDGQGAYGYTF.

The chain employs TRBV12-3 or TRBV12-4 and TRBJ1-6, with D unresolved. Trimming removed 6 bases from V and 10 bases from J, with 19 bases in between. This CDR3 region has 15 residues. The DNA of the CDR3 is TGTGCCAGCAGCCCCACCCGACGGGTGGGATCACCCCTCCACTTT. It codes for CASSPTRRVGSPLHF.